One and the same sample provided the 27 T cell receptor beta chains below, sequenced in a study of OX40 agonist ivuxolimab in advanced cancers. Library creation used the immunoSEQ multiplex PCR assay. TCRdb holds this immuneACCESS table with in-frame rearrangements only. Some clones are missing; in checked studies, unresolved V genes explain under half, and the rest has no known cause. Present in this sample are 70,000 to 95,000 clones, 70% to 90% of which were seen just once. The ten largest clones represent 2.5% to 3.5% of the sample. The sequenced sample was CD4+ or CD8+ T cells sorted from blood, obtained in a trial of the OX40 agonist ivuxolimab. All receptors derive from an adult with an advanced solid tumor such as melanoma, head and neck, liver or kidney cancer.

This sequence joins TRBV9 and TRBJ1-1; a possible D gene is TRBD1 (6 bases). Germline V CDR1 and CDR2: SGDLS, YYNGEE. V gave up 0 bases and J gave up 9 bases, with 12 bases separating them. The CDR3 sequence is 13 residues long. The CDR3 DNA reads as TGTGCCAGCAGCGTAGCTACGGGGGGGCAAGCTTTCTTT. The encoded protein is CASSVATGGQAFF. The full variable domain, in which reference TRBV9 and TRBJ1-1 provide the parts outside the CDR3, is DSGVTQTPKHLITATGQRVTLRCSPRSGDLSVYWYQQSLDQGLQFLIQYYNGEERAKGNILERFSAQQFPDLHSELNLSSLELGDSALYFCASSVATGGQAFFGQGTRLTVV.

The chain uses TRBV6-5 and TRBJ2-5; 12 bases map to TRBD2. The germline V gene encodes CDR1 MNHEY and CDR2 SVGAGI. This CDR3 spans 14 amino acids. Trimming at V came to 7 bases and at J to 2 bases, leaving 2 bases not matched to a gene. The CDR3 nucleotides read TGTGCCAGCAAAGGACTAGCGGGGCAAGAGACCCAGTACTTC. Translated: CASKGLAGQETQYF.

The rearrangement links TRBV2 to TRBJ2-1; either TRBD1 or TRBD2 may fit D (7 bases each). V lost 2 bases, J lost 2 bases, and 13 bases lay in between. Germline values: CDR1 SNHLY, CDR2 FYNNEI. The CDR3 loop spans 16 amino acids. The CDR3 reads CASSELQGGAYNEQFF. The CDR3 DNA is TGTGCCAGCAGTGAACTTCAGGGGGGGGCCTACAATGAGCAGTTCTTC.

This clone was observed a handful of times. The rearrangement joins TRBV13 to TRBJ2-7; TRBD1 aligns across 8 bases. V lost 3 bases, J lost 4 bases, and 5 bases stayed unmatched. The CDR3 consists of 14 residues. From germline, CDR1 is PRHDT and CDR2 FYEKMQ (reference sequence). The CDR3 is CASSFRGRRYEQYF. CDR3 nucleotide sequence: TGTGCCAGCAGCTTCAGGGGGCGCAGGTACGAGCAGTACTTC. Looking up the rest from reference TRBV13 and TRBJ2-7 gives the full variable domain: AAGVIQSPRHLIKEKRETATLKCYPIPRHDTVYWYQQGPGQDPQFLISFYEKMQSDKGSIPDRFSAQQFSDYHSELNMSSLELGDSALYFCASSFRGRRYEQYFGPGTRLTVT.

V usage is TRBV6-1 and J usage is TRBJ1-1; D is unresolved. There are 14 residues in the CDR3. Germline lookup yields CDR1 MNHNS and CDR2 SASEGT. V shed 3 bases and J shed 4 bases, with 12 bases lying between them. The DNA of the CDR3 is TGTGCCAGCAGTGACCACAACCCGTCCACTGAAGCTTTCTTT. This encodes CASSDHNPSTEAFF.

This chain connects TRBV15 to TRBJ2-1; 8 bases are shared with TRBD2. The trim removed 1 base at V and 5 bases at J, leaving 7 bases unmatched. The CDR3 extends over 16 amino acids. In germline, CDR1 is LNHNV, CDR2 YYDKDF (reference sequence). The CDR3 here is CATSRGGAGGNNEQFF. The CDR3 DNA is TGTGCCACCAGCAGAGGGGGCGCGGGGGGAAACAATGAGCAGTTCTTC. The complete variable domain, with remaining parts taken from reference TRBV15 and TRBJ2-1, reads DAMVIQNPRYQVTQFGKPVTLSCSQTLNHNVMYWYQQKSSQAPKLLFHYYDKDFNNEADTPDNFQSRRPNTSFCFLDIRSPGLGDTAMYLCATSRGGAGGNNEQFFGPGTRLTVL.

The chain is built from TRBV10-3 and TRBJ2-6; the match to TRBD1 covers 9 bases. This CDR3 is built from 18 residues. The J segment lost 0 bases and the V segment lost 0 bases, leaving 3 bases of the junction unmatched. Germline loops: CDR1 ENHRY, CDR2 SYGVKD. Here the CDR3 reads CAISESRDRDSGANVLTF. CDR3 coding DNA: TGTGCCATCAGTGAGTCGAGGGACAGGGACTCTGGGGCCAACGTCCTGACTTTC.

The V call is TRBV14, the J call TRBJ2-1, with D perhaps given as TRBD1 or TRBD2 (6 bases each). The CDR3 is 13 residues long. The V gene's germline CDR1 is SGHDN and CDR2 FVKESK. V lost 1 base to trimming and J lost 10 bases, with 11 bases between them. CDR3 in amino acids: CASSQGVGGEQFF. In DNA, the CDR3 is TGTGCCAGCAGCCAAGGTGTGGGGGGCGAGCAGTTCTTC.

V usage is TRBV18 and J usage is TRBJ1-2, with 12 bases lining up with TRBD1. The junction had 6 bases not matched to a gene; V was cut back by 3 bases and J by 7 bases. Per germline, CDR1 KGHSH and CDR2 LQKENI. CDR3 length equals 15 residues. The CDR3 bases are TGTGCCAGCTCACCCTCGGGACAGGGGGCAAGTGGCTACACCTTC. Protein product: CASSPSGQGASGYTF.

Points on this clone: Relative to the germline gene, one junction end is altered; a read error may explain this. This chain connects TRBV5-4 to TRBJ2-3, with D hard to call. Germline V gene data show CDR1 as SGHNT and CDR2 as YYREEE (reference sequence). This CDR3 spans 15 amino acids. CDR3 sequence: CASSLGVNSRDTQYF. In DNA form, the CDR3 reads TGTGCCAGCAGCTTGGGGGTTAATAGCAGAGATACGCAGTATTTT.

The J gene is TRBJ1-3, the V gene TRBV6-5; D uncertain. This CDR3 is built from 16 residues. Germline CDR1 MNHEY, CDR2 SVGAGI. V lost 0 bases to trimming and J lost 0 bases, with 9 bases between them. The chain's CDR3 is CASSYSPLNSGNTIYF. CDR3 nucleotides: TGTGCCAGCAGTTACTCGCCCCTGAACTCTGGAAACACCATATATTTT.

This chain connects TRBV10-3 to TRBJ2-7, with 7 positions matching TRBD2. Germline CDR1 ENHRY, CDR2 SYGVKD. V dropped 4 bases and J dropped 3; count of bases not matched to a gene: 9. The CDR3 contains 15 residues. The CDR3 sequence is CAISGGSSGIYEQYF. The CDR3 nucleotides read TGTGCCATCAGTGGGGGTTCTAGCGGCATCTACGAGCAGTACTTC.

This chain uses TRBV5-1 with TRBJ2-3; 7 nucleotides line up with TRBD1. Germline trimming cut 0 bases from V and 4 bases from J; bases unmatched to any gene: 5. The germline V gene encodes CDR1 SGHRS and CDR2 YFSETQ. This CDR3 region has 15 residues. The CDR3 sequence: CASSLVGRGPDTQYF. DNA for the CDR3: TGCGCCAGCAGCTTGGTAGGTAGGGGGCCAGATACGCAGTATTTT. Combining the CDR3 with reference TRBV5-1 and TRBJ2-3 gives the whole variable domain KAGVTQTPRYLIKTRGQQVTLSCSPISGHRSVSWYQQTPGQGLQFLFEYFSETQRNKGNFPGRFSGRQFSNSRSEMNVSTLELGDSALYLCASSLVGRGPDTQYFGPGTRLTVL.

The rearrangement joins TRBV7-2 to TRBJ2-1; 9 nucleotides line up with TRBD1. Losses at the gene ends were 4 bases for V and 6 bases for J; bases not matched to a gene: 4. Germline V gives CDR1 SGHTA, CDR2 FQGNSA. The CDR3 contains 14 residues. This CDR3 is CASSSDRGINEQFF. The DNA for the CDR3 is TGTGCCAGCAGCTCGGACAGGGGCATCAATGAGCAGTTCTTC.

The chain has TRBV2 and TRBJ2-7; unclear D gene. The CDR3 runs to 13 residues. From germline, CDR1 is SNHLY and CDR2 FYNNEI. V was shortened by 5 bases and J by 2 bases, with 10 bases between the two germline ends. The CDR3 sequence is CASSTTRTYEQYF. DNA for the CDR3: TGTGCCAGCAGTACCACACGAACCTACGAGCAGTACTTC.

The chain recombines TRBV10-2 with TRBJ1-5, with D maybe TRBD1 (6 bases). Looked up from germline, CDR1 is WSHSY and CDR2 is SAAADI. Trimming removed 3 bases at V and 1 base at J, with 7 bases between. The CDR3 extends over 14 amino acids. The CDR3 sequence is CASSEQGSNQPQHF. CDR3 DNA: TGCGCCAGCAGTGAACAGGGCAGCAATCAGCCCCAGCATTTT.

The chain joins TRBV18 to TRBJ1-2; TRBD1 might be the D (5 bases). In germline, CDR1 is KGHSH, CDR2 LQKENI. The germline V and J ends were trimmed by 3 bases and 8 bases, with 13 bases remaining between them. This CDR3 spans 13 amino acids. CDR3 DNA: TGTGCCAGCTCACCCTGGACCGGGGACGGCTACACCTTC. This encodes CASSPWTGDGYTF.

The genes are TRBV7-6 and TRBJ1-2; TRBD1 aligns across 10 bases. The V segment lost 0 bases and the J segment 6 bases; nucleotides outside the gene matches: 4. Germline V gene lookup returns CDR1 SGHVS and CDR2 FNYEAQ. This CDR3 region has 15 residues. The CDR3 reads CASSLAPDRGDGYTF. The CDR3 DNA is TGTGCCAGCAGCTTAGCGCCGGACAGGGGGGATGGCTACACCTTC.

The rearrangement joins TRBV5-1 to TRBJ2-3; 7 bases agree with TRBD2. Germline V gene data show CDR1 as SGHRS and CDR2 as YFSETQ. The CDR3 spans 15 residues. V was pared by 4 bases and J by 1 base, with 6 bases of the junction left unmatched. CDR3: CASSPRTSGTDTQYF. The CDR3 bases are TGCGCCAGCAGCCCGAGGACTAGTGGCACAGATACGCAGTATTTT. The variable domain in full, completed from reference TRBV5-1 and TRBJ2-3, reads KAGVTQTPRYLIKTRGQQVTLSCSPISGHRSVSWYQQTPGQGLQFLFEYFSETQRNKGNFPGRFSGRQFSNSRSEMNVSTLELGDSALYLCASSPRTSGTDTQYFGPGTRLTVL.

V and J are TRBV9 and TRBJ1-5; D ambiguous. This CDR3 is 16 amino acids long. Germline V gene sequence: CDR1 SGDLS, CDR2 YYNGEE. V was shortened by 0 bases and J by 1 base, with 11 bases between the two germline ends. CDR3 DNA sequence: TGTGCCAGCAGCGTAGGTCCAGGTCAAAGCAATCAGCCCCAGCATTTT. Translated, it gives CASSVGPGQSNQPQHF.

The rearrangement links TRBV11-3 to TRBJ2-7, with TRBD1 matching over 9 bases. Looked up from germline, CDR1 is SGHNT and CDR2 is YENEEA. The CDR3 totals 15 residues. V dropped 5 bases and J dropped 7; count of bases not matched to a gene: 12. The CDR3 here is CASSIGTGPAREQYF. CDR3 coding DNA: TGTGCCAGCAGCATAGGGACAGGGCCGGCGAGGGAGCAGTACTTC.

The chain employs TRBV27 and TRBJ2-7; 7 positions match TRBD2. With V trimmed by 5 bases and J by 9 bases, 4 bases remained unmatched. This CDR3 is built from 11 residues. Germline CDR1 MNHEY, CDR2 SMNVEV (reference sequence). The CDR3 coding sequence is TGTGCCAGCAGTCAGGGAGGGCGGCAGTACTTC. Its translation: CASSQGGRQYF.

The V and J genes are TRBV7-9 and TRBJ2-5, with D possibly TRBD2 on 6 matching bases. Germline CDR1 is SEHNR and CDR2 is FQNEAQ (reference sequence). The CDR3 spans 19 residues. V was trimmed by 5 bases and J by 3 bases, leaving 28 bases between them. The CDR3 nucleotides are TGTGCCAGCAGCCTCAGTCTCCGTTCGGGACTCAAGACAAAAGAGACCCAGTACTTC. It is translated as CASSLSLRSGLKTKETQYF.

V and J are TRBV5-8 and TRBJ2-2; 8 nucleotides align to TRBD1. Trimming removed 1 base from V and 5 bases from J; junction bases left unmatched: 7. CDR1 SGHTS and CDR2 YDEGEE come from the germline V gene. The CDR3 contains 16 residues. The CDR3: CASSLLQGAGTGELFF. In nucleotides, the CDR3 is TGTGCCAGCAGCTTGCTTCAGGGGGCCGGAACCGGGGAGCTGTTTTTT.

In DNA, the CDR3 is TGTGCCAGCAGTGCACCCCGGGGGTACAATGAGCAGTTCTTC. Its translation: CASSAPRGYNEQFF. The rearrangement uses TRBV6-1 and TRBJ2-1; D may be TRBD2 (6 bases). The V gene lost 4 bases and the J gene lost 4 bases, with 11 bases spanning the gap. The germline V gene has CDR1 MNHNS and CDR2 SASEGT. The CDR3 spans 14 residues.

The chain joins TRBV7-3 to TRBJ1-2; 10 nucleotides align to TRBD1. The CDR3 sequence is 13 residues long. V was clipped by 4 bases and J by 7 bases; unmatched bases: 3. Per the germline V gene, CDR1 is SGHTA and CDR2 is FQGTGA. DNA of the CDR3: TGTGCCAGCAGCTCCGGGACAGGGGTTGGCTACACCTTC. It specifies CASSSGTGVGYTF.

This sequence joins TRBV4-1 and TRBJ2-5; 7 nucleotides align to TRBD2. This CDR3 comprises 17 residues. Germline assignment: CDR1 MGHRA and CDR2 YSYEKL. Trimming took 5 bases from V and 3 from J; bases not matched to a gene: 15. The CDR3 spells CASSSRLAWEGKETQYF. Written as DNA, the CDR3 is TGCGCCAGCAGCTCCCGACTAGCCTGGGAGGGAAAAGAGACCCAGTACTTC.